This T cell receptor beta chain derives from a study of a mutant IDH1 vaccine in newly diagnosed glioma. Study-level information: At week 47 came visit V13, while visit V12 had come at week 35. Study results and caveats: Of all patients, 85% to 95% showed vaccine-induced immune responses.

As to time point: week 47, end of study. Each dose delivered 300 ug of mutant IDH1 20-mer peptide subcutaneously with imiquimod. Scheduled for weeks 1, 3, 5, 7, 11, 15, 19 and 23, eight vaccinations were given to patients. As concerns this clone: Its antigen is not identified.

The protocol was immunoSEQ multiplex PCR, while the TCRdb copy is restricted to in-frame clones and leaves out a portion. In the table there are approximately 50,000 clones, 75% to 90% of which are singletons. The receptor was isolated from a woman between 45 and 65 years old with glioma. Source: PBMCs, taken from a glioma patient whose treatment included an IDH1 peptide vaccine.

The CDR3 DNA reads TGTGCCAGCAGCTCCTCGGTCTCTTCACCCCTCCACTTT. It specifies CASSSSVSSPLHF. The chain has TRBV7-3 and TRBJ1-6; D is uncertain. The ends were cut back, 4 bases at V and 9 bases at J, with 10 bases in the middle. CDR1 is SGHTA, CDR2 FQGTGA, per germline. The CDR3 contains 13 residues.